The 32 T cell receptor beta chains given below trace back to one sample, sequenced in a study of beta chain features in type 1 diabetes. The whole isolated RNA underwent reverse transcription, so sequencing captured expressed TCRB transcripts. Clones were read by immunoSEQ multiplex PCR, and TCRdb kept only the in-frame ones, dropping some. In the table there are roughly 310,000 clones, around 10% of which are singletons. Sequenced input: naive CD4+ T cells from blood. These receptors originate from a woman under 40 in good health.

This clone came up a few times. The J gene is TRBJ2-7, the V gene TRBV4-1, with 11 bases lining up with TRBD1. The germline V gene encodes CDR1 MGHRA and CDR2 YSYEKL. The CDR3 length is 15 residues. V trimming: 1 base; J trimming: 9 bases; junction bases outside the gene matches: 8. This CDR3 is CASSQGDVGTGGQYF. The DNA for the CDR3 is TGCGCCAGCAGCCAAGGGGACGTGGGGACAGGGGGGCAGTACTTC.

This chain links TRBV18 with TRBJ1-2, with TRBD1 identical over 8 bases. Germline V gene lookup returns CDR1 KGHSH and CDR2 LQKENI. The CDR3 is made up of 13 amino acids. Trimming cost V 8 bases and J 6 bases; bases outside gene matches: 8. The CDR3 reads CASRQGILDGYTF. CDR3 DNA: TGTGCCAGCCGACAGGGGATTCTGGATGGCTACACCTTC.

This clone has only a few counts. The chain is built from TRBV14 and TRBJ2-7, with D possibly TRBD1 on 6 matching bases. Trimming took off 1 base at V and 0 bases at J, with 13 bases between the two ends. CDR3 length equals 16 residues. CDR1 and CDR2 from the germline V gene are SGHDN and FVKESK. CDR3 nucleotides: TGTGCCAGCAGCCAAGGAGGGGGTAGCGCCTCCTACGAGCAGTACTTC. Amino acids: CASSQGGGSASYEQYF.

This clone appeared a few times. J is TRBJ2-1 and V is TRBV4-3, with D perhaps matching TRBD2 (6 bases). Germline V lookup: CDR1 LGHNA, CDR2 YSLEER. The CDR3 extends over 16 amino acids. Trimming removed 1 base at V and 1 base at J, with 11 bases between. DNA for the CDR3: TGCGCCAGCAGCCAAGGGAGGGCCCGGTCCTACAATGAGCAGTTCTTC. Residues: CASSQGRARSYNEQFF.

This clone showed up just a few times. The gene calls are TRBV28 and TRBJ2-1; D might be TRBD1 (5 bases). Looked up from germline, CDR1 is MDHEN and CDR2 is SYDVKM. This CDR3 contains 14 residues. V was shortened by 0 bases and J by 8 bases, with 11 bases between the two germline ends. This chain's CDR3 is CASSLWQGNDEQFF. CDR3 bases: TGTGCCAGCAGTTTATGGCAGGGCAACGATGAGCAGTTCTTC.

This clone was recorded a few times. The chain joins TRBV29-1 to TRBJ1-1, with 12 bases aligning to TRBD1. The CDR3 loop spans 15 amino acids. With V trimmed by 7 bases and J by 6 bases, 12 bases remained unmatched. The V gene's germline CDR1 is SQVTM and CDR2 ANQGSEA. CDR3 sequence: CSGAGTGGEPAEAFF. CDR3 DNA sequence: TGCAGCGGAGCCGGGACAGGGGGCGAGCCGGCTGAAGCTTTCTTT.

A few counts support this clone. V is TRBV28 and J is TRBJ2-5; 13 nucleotides line up with TRBD2. V gave up 3 bases and J gave up 1 base; unmatched junction bases: 11. The CDR3 is 19 amino acids. The germline V gene has CDR1 MDHEN and CDR2 SYDVKM. CDR3 sequence (DNA): TGTGCCAGCAGTTTCGGGACTAGCGGGATTCGCAGCCCCCAAGAGACCCAGTACTTC. Its translation: CASSFGTSGIRSPQETQYF. Together with reference TRBV28 and TRBJ2-5, the CDR3 gives the full variable domain: DVKVTQSSRYLVKRTGEKVFLECVQDMDHENMFWYRQDPGLGLRLIYFSYDVKMKEKGDIPEGYSVSREKKERFSLILESASTNQTSMYLCASSFGTSGIRSPQETQYFGPGTRLLVL.

This clone was seen more than once but under ten times. V gene TRBV18 combines with J gene TRBJ2-7; the D gene is possibly TRBD1 (6 bases). Germline V gene sequence: CDR1 KGHSH, CDR2 LQKENI. The CDR3 spans 15 residues. V was shortened by 2 bases and J by 3 bases, with 14 bases between the two germline ends. Written as DNA, the CDR3 is TGTGCCAGCTCACCAGCCTCACTAGGGGGCTACGAGCAGTACTTC. This translates into CASSPASLGGYEQYF.

This chain connects TRBV27 to TRBJ2-7, with D possibly TRBD2 on 5 matching bases. The CDR3 consists of 13 residues. Germline V gives CDR1 MNHEY, CDR2 SMNVEV (reference sequence). V lost 2 bases and J lost 3, with 8 bases in between. The CDR3 spells CASSLLRGYEQYF. Here the CDR3 DNA reads TGTGCCAGCAGTTTACTCCGGGGCTACGAGCAGTACTTC.

This chain connects TRBV15 to TRBJ2-1; 7 bases map to TRBD2. There are 15 residues in the CDR3. The V gene's germline CDR1 is LNHNV and CDR2 YYDKDF (reference sequence). The J segment lost 1 base and the V segment lost 5 bases, leaving 5 bases of the junction unmatched. The CDR3: CATSRRLASYNEQFF. CDR3 bases: TGTGCCACCAGCCGAAGACTAGCTTCCTACAATGAGCAGTTCTTC.

The chain recombines TRBV7-8 with TRBJ2-6; D not resolved. This CDR3 is 16 amino acids long. V was shortened by 3 bases and J by 0 bases, with 9 bases between the two germline ends. The germline CDR1 and CDR2 sequences are SGHVS and FQNEAQ. The CDR3 protein is CASSFVAGSGANVLTF. DNA of the CDR3: TGTGCCAGCAGCTTCGTGGCAGGCTCTGGGGCCAACGTCCTGACTTTC.

The DNA for the CDR3 is TGTGCCAGCAGCTACAGTAGCGTACCCTCCTACGAGCAGTACTTC. Its protein product is CASSYSSVPSYEQYF. The chain combines TRBV7-2 with TRBJ2-7; TRBD2 is a possible D gene (5 bases). This CDR3 is 15 amino acids long. CDR1 SGHTA and CDR2 FQGNSA come from the germline V gene. V was cut by 4 bases and J by 0 bases, with 13 bases left in between.

This clone came up a few times. The chain carries TRBV9 and TRBJ2-1, with 7 bases fitting TRBD2. The length of the CDR3 is 15 residues. The J segment lost 4 bases and the V segment lost 4 bases, leaving 8 bases of the junction unmatched. Germline lookup yields CDR1 SGDLS and CDR2 YYNGEE. The CDR3 loop reads CASSTTGTTYNEQFF. CDR3 in DNA: TGTGCCAGCAGCACCACCGGGACTACATACAATGAGCAGTTCTTC.

This clone has only a few counts. In DNA form, the CDR3 reads TGCGCCAGCAGCCAAGAGGGGGGAGGGCGATACAATGAGCAGTTCTTC. Amino acid sequence: CASSQEGGGRYNEQFF. V gene TRBV4-3 combines with J gene TRBJ2-1, with 7 bases matching TRBD2. This CDR3 has 16 residues. Unmatched junction bases numbered 6, after V lost 0 bases and J lost 4 bases. The germline CDR1 and CDR2 sequences are LGHNA and YSLEER.

This clone has more than one count but fewer than ten. Other nucleotide sequences in the sample specify the same CDR3. The V and J genes are TRBV29-1 and TRBJ2-1; D gene unclear. The CDR3 is 11 residues long. CDR1 and CDR2 from the germline V gene are SQVTM and ANQGSEA. V dropped 5 bases and J dropped 1 base, with 3 bases sitting between them. CDR3 sequence (DNA): TGCAGCGTTTCTTCCTACAATGAGCAGTTCTTC. It codes for CSVSSYNEQFF.

This clone has only a few counts. The rearrangement links TRBV18 to TRBJ1-1; weak D call: TRBD1 (5 bases). Germline lookup yields CDR1 KGHSH and CDR2 LQKENI. The CDR3 length is 15 residues. V lost 4 bases and J lost 4, with 16 bases in between. This CDR3 reads CASSLNPSGGTEAFF. In nucleotides, the CDR3 is TGTGCCAGCTCACTAAACCCCTCCGGGGGCACTGAAGCTTTCTTT. Supplemented by reference TRBV18 and TRBJ1-1, the full variable domain reads NAGVMQNPRHLVRRRGQEARLRCSPMKGHSHVYWYRQLPEEGLKFMVYLQKENIIDESGMPKERFSAEFPKEGPSILRIQQVVRGDSAAYFCASSLNPSGGTEAFFGQGTRLTVV.

This clone was seen more than once but under ten times. This rearrangement joins TRBV4-2 to TRBJ1-5; D possibly corresponds to TRBD1 (6 bases). Between the trimmed V and J ends, which lost 0 bases and 3 bases, there was a span of 9 bases. The CDR3 is made up of 15 amino acids. CDR1 is LGHNA and CDR2 is YNFKEQ in the germline V gene. This CDR3 reads CASSQDDRSNQPQHF. CDR3 coding DNA: TGTGCCAGCAGCCAAGATGACAGGTCCAATCAGCCCCAGCATTTT.

The CDR3 sequence: CASSLSSRTGVDEQYF. For the CDR3, the DNA is TGTGCCAGCAGCTTAAGTTCTAGGACAGGGGTGGACGAGCAGTACTTC. The chain links TRBV7-4 to TRBJ2-7; the match to TRBD1 covers 9 bases. Germline V gene sequence: CDR1 SGHVT, CDR2 SQSDAQ. V gave up 2 bases and J gave up 5 bases; unmatched junction bases: 10. The CDR3 spans 16 residues.

This clone was counted between two and nine times. The rearrangement links TRBV7-9 to TRBJ2-3; D is unresolved. There are 15 residues in the CDR3. V lost 0 bases and J lost 4, with 11 bases in between. Germline CDR1 SEHNR, CDR2 FQNEAQ (reference sequence). The CDR3 DNA sequence: TGTGCCAGCAGCTTAGCCTACGAGATCCCAGATACGCAGTATTTT. Translation gives CASSLAYEIPDTQYF.

The V and J genes are TRBV2 and TRBJ2-3, with 8 bases that match TRBD1. Germline CDR1 reads SNHLY; CDR2 reads FYNNEI. The V gene end was trimmed by 6 bases and the J gene end by 3 bases; junction bases not matched to a gene: 8. The CDR3 extends over 15 amino acids. The CDR3 DNA reads TGTGCCAGCAGGCTGCAGGGGGCGGTTACAGATACGCAGTATTTT. Translated, it gives CASRLQGAVTDTQYF.

This clone occurred a few times. This sequence joins TRBV7-2 and TRBJ2-3; no firm D call. Deletions cut 4 bases from V and 5 bases from J, with 7 bases between. CDR1 is SGHTA, CDR2 FQGNSA, per germline. This CDR3 region has 12 residues. The CDR3, as DNA: TGTGCCAGCAGCTCCACGGGAGATACGCAGTATTTT. Translation gives CASSSTGDTQYF.

This clone turned up a few times. This chain connects TRBV27 to TRBJ1-2; the D is unclear. The V and J ends lost 3 bases and 6 bases respectively, with 14 bases between them. The CDR3 length is 14 residues. Germline loops: CDR1 MNHEY, CDR2 SMNVEV (reference sequence). CDR3 in DNA: TGTGCCAGCAGTTTCTCCACCGAGCGCAATGGCTACACCTTC. The encoded protein is CASSFSTERNGYTF.

This clone was seen a few times. This chain joins TRBV27 and TRBJ2-2; weak D call: TRBD1 (6 bases). Trimming stripped 2 bases from V and 5 bases from J, with 15 bases between. The CDR3 spans 16 residues. Germline V gene data show CDR1 as MNHEY and CDR2 as SMNVEV (reference sequence). The CDR3 sequence: CASSLMGRGLTGELFF. DNA for the CDR3: TGTGCCAGCAGTTTAATGGGCAGGGGATTAACCGGGGAGCTGTTTTTT.

The V and J genes are TRBV7-9 and TRBJ2-5; 7 bases are shared with TRBD2. From germline, CDR1 is SEHNR and CDR2 FQNEAQ (reference sequence). The CDR3 runs 15 residues. Trimming removed 5 bases from V and 3 bases from J; junction bases left unmatched: 9. The CDR3, as DNA: TGTGCCAGCAGCGGGGGGGTGGTCGCGGAAGAGACCCAGTACTTC. Translated, it gives CASSGGVVAEETQYF.

The gene calls are TRBV7-2 and TRBJ2-4, with 7 bases identical to TRBD1. Trimming cost V 5 bases and J 0 bases; bases outside gene matches: 7. Looked up from germline, CDR1 is SGHTA and CDR2 is FQGNSA. This CDR3 region has 16 residues. The CDR3 DNA sequence: TGTGCCAGCAGCCGACGGACAGGTCTAGCCAAAAACATTCAGTACTTC. Amino acid sequence: CASSRRTGLAKNIQYF.

This clone was picked up a small number of times. The J gene is TRBJ2-3, the V gene TRBV7-3, with 8 positions matching TRBD2. CDR1 is SGHTA, CDR2 FQGTGA, per germline. V lost 5 bases and J lost 5; bases outside the gene matches: 9. CDR3 length equals 15 residues. CDR3 in DNA: TGTGCCAGCAGCGTCGGGGGGGCGCAACAAGATACGCAGTATTTT. This encodes CASSVGGAQQDTQYF. The entire variable domain, with the rest obtained from reference TRBV7-3 and TRBJ2-3, is as follows: GAGVSQTPSNKVTEKGKYVELRCDPISGHTALYWYRQSLGQGPEFLIYFQGTGAADDSGLPNDRFFAVRPEGSVSTLKIQRTERGDSAVYLCASSVGGAQQDTQYFGPGTRLTVL.

This clone was observed a few times. The chain is built from TRBV6-5 and TRBJ2-7; possible D gene TRBD2, 5 bases. The CDR3 has 15 residues. Germline V gene sequence: CDR1 MNHEY, CDR2 SVGAGI. Trimming pared 0 bases from V and 1 base from J, leaving 10 bases between. CDR3 amino acids: CASSYSRTASYEQYF. CDR3 coding DNA: TGTGCCAGCAGTTACTCCCGGACTGCATCCTACGAGCAGTACTTC.

The chain has TRBV5-6 and TRBJ2-2; 7 positions match TRBD1. Germline loops: CDR1 SGHDT, CDR2 YYEEEE. The V and J ends lost 3 bases and 1 base, in that order; junction bases with no gene match: 3. The CDR3 spans 15 residues. CDR3 sequence (DNA): TGTGCCAGCAGCTGGGGACAGTTGAACACCGGGGAGCTGTTTTTT. Its protein product is CASSWGQLNTGELFF.

The chain joins TRBV6-5 to TRBJ2-1, with 13 nucleotides matching TRBD2. The CDR3 contains 16 residues. Germline CDR1 MNHEY, CDR2 SVGAGI. V shed 2 bases, J shed 9 bases, and the junction held 7 bases outside the gene matches. CDR3 amino acids: CASSYRTSGRAVEQFF. CDR3 nucleotide sequence: TGTGCCAGCAGTTACCGAACTAGCGGGAGGGCCGTTGAGCAGTTCTTC.

The sample holds a few counts of this clone. The V call is TRBV7-6, the J call TRBJ2-2; no reliable D call. Trimming took 1 base from V and 2 from J, leaving 17 bases between them. The CDR3 spans 18 residues. Germline V CDR1 and CDR2: SGHVS, FNYEAQ. CDR3 loop: CASSLVAPHDRNTGELFF. The CDR3 DNA is TGTGCCAGCAGCTTAGTGGCCCCCCATGATCGAAACACCGGGGAGCTGTTTTTT.

This clone occurred a few times. The gene calls are TRBV11-1 and TRBJ2-3; D is perhaps TRBD1 (5 bases). The CDR3 totals 13 residues. The germline V gene has CDR1 SGHAT and CDR2 FQDESV (reference sequence). V lost 3 bases and J 4 bases, leaving 8 bases between the germline ends. The CDR3 loop is CASSFRGADTQYF. CDR3 nucleotides: TGTGCCAGCAGCTTTAGGGGTGCAGATACGCAGTATTTT.

This chain connects TRBV6-1 to TRBJ2-7; D may be TRBD2 (6 bases). V was cut by 2 bases and J by 3 bases, with 8 bases left in between. The CDR3 consists of 13 residues. Looked up from germline, CDR1 is MNHNS and CDR2 is SASEGT. The CDR3 protein is CASSEQGGYEQYF. The CDR3 bases are TGTGCCAGCAGTGAACAGGGAGGCTACGAGCAGTACTTC.